One and the same sample provided the 2 T cell receptor beta chains below, sequenced in a study of blood T cell repertoires in COVID-19. Data came from immunoSEQ multiplex PCR; TCRdb stores just in-frame clones and leaves some out. The data show about 200,000 clones, around 83% seen once. The specimen sequenced was peripheral blood. These receptors were obtained from a woman aged 70-85 years with COVID-19, enrolled during active disease.

V is TRBV5-4 and J is TRBJ2-1; tentatively, D is TRBD1 (6 bases). The CDR3 is made up of 14 amino acids. The germline gives CDR1 SGHNT, CDR2 YYREEE (reference sequence). The germline V and J ends were trimmed by 2 bases and 9 bases, with 15 bases remaining between them. CDR3 in DNA: TGTGCCAGCAGCTTACATACAGGGTTTCGTGAGCAGTTCTTC. It is translated as CASSLHTGFREQFF.

The gene calls are TRBV5-1 and TRBJ2-5, with a weak D call TRBD1 (6 bases). Trimming stripped 2 bases from V and 2 bases from J, with 13 bases between. Per germline, CDR1 SGHRS and CDR2 YFSETQ. The CDR3 is 15 residues long. The CDR3 loop reads CASSFGDGQQETQYF. The CDR3 DNA is TGCGCCAGCAGCTTTGGAGATGGACAGCAAGAGACCCAGTACTTC.